The 21 T cell receptor beta chains below were found in one sample sequenced in a study of shared clonotypes between healthy human individuals (TCRdb year 2020). For the CD8 naive samples, CD45RO-negative cells were positively selected for CCR7, yielding a CD45RA+CCR7+ population from which TemRA cells were excluded. Libraries were prepared through the immunoSEQ multiplex PCR assay. Drawn from immuneACCESS, this table holds only the in-frame rearrangements with V and J called that TCRdb kept. Clones are partly lost; checked studies trace under half to an unresolved V gene and leave the rest unexplained. The sample profile shows hundreds of thousands of clones; roughly 96% of them were found once. About 0.22% of the sample is in the top ten clones. The sample taken for sequencing was naive CD8+ T cells sorted from blood. According to the study, the label for this sample's cell subset or site signals: CD45RA+CCR7+. Receptors were obtained from a young man in good health.

The CDR3 region is CASRPRGARGYGYTF. DNA for the CDR3: TGTGCCAGCAGACCCAGGGGGGCCCGGGGCTATGGCTACACCTTC. This chain connects TRBV6-4 to TRBJ1-2, with 7 bases lining up with TRBD1. This CDR3 has 15 residues. Germline V gene data show CDR1 as MRHNA and CDR2 as SNTAGT. V lost 6 bases and J lost 4; bases outside the gene matches: 11.

The chain recombines TRBV29-1 with TRBJ2-7; 8 positions agree with TRBD1. The V gene's germline CDR1 is SQVTM and CDR2 ANQGSEA. V dropped 7 bases and J dropped 1; count of bases not matched to a gene: 6. This CDR3 is 13 amino acids long. The CDR3 nucleotides read TGCAGCGCCAGGGGGACAGGTTCCTACGAGCAGTACTTC. Translation: CSARGTGSYEQYF.

The chain has TRBV18 and TRBJ2-5; 7 bases map to TRBD1. The V gene's germline CDR1 is KGHSH and CDR2 LQKENI. The CDR3 has 14 amino acids. Germline trimming cut 4 bases from V and 1 base from J; bases unmatched to any gene: 3. This chain's CDR3 is CASSLGDSQETQYF. The CDR3 DNA follows: TGTGCCAGCTCACTGGGGGACAGCCAAGAGACCCAGTACTTC.

The chain links TRBV7-9 to TRBJ2-5, with TRBD1 identical over 8 bases. This CDR3 has 16 residues. Germline V lookup: CDR1 SEHNR, CDR2 FQNEAQ (reference sequence). Trimming removed 2 bases from V and 1 base from J; junction bases left unmatched: 6. CDR3 amino acids: CASSLSRTGTQETQYF. The DNA for the CDR3 is TGTGCCAGCAGCTTATCTAGGACAGGGACCCAAGAGACCCAGTACTTC.

The chain carries TRBV5-1 and TRBJ2-7; TRBD1 matches 8 bases. V lost 4 bases and J lost 2; bases outside the gene matches: 5. The length of the CDR3 is 14 residues. Germline values: CDR1 SGHRS, CDR2 YFSETQ. CDR3 amino acids: CASSLPTGAYEQYF. The CDR3 coding sequence is TGCGCCAGCAGCCTACCGACAGGGGCCTACGAGCAGTACTTC.

The chain recombines TRBV28 with TRBJ2-3; D gene unclear. Trimming pared 3 bases from V and 0 bases from J, leaving 7 bases between. The CDR3 sequence is 14 residues long. Per germline, CDR1 MDHEN and CDR2 SYDVKM. The CDR3 sequence: CASSLAASTDTQYF. The CDR3 bases are TGTGCCAGCAGTTTGGCGGCTAGCACAGATACGCAGTATTTT.

The CDR3 bases are TGTGCCAGCAGTACTGGAATTCGGCGGAACACTGAAGCTTTCTTT. Protein sequence: CASSTGIRRNTEAFF. This rearrangement joins TRBV5-6 to TRBJ1-1; D is undetermined. Trimming removed 5 bases at V and 1 base at J, with 15 bases between. This CDR3 region has 15 residues. The germline V gene encodes CDR1 SGHDT and CDR2 YYEEEE. The full variable domain, in which reference TRBV5-6 and TRBJ1-1 provide the parts outside the CDR3, is DAGVTQSPTHLIKTRGQQVTLRCSPKSGHDTVSWYQQALGQGPQFIFQYYEEEERQRGNFPDRFSGHQFPNYSSELNVNALLLGDSALYLCASSTGIRRNTEAFFGQGTRLTVV.

V and J are TRBV18 and TRBJ2-7, with 11 bases identical to TRBD1. The germline gives CDR1 KGHSH, CDR2 LQKENI. V lost 6 bases, J lost 3 bases, and 4 bases stayed unmatched. The CDR3 covers 14 residues. The CDR3 sequence is CASSQDRGHYEQYF. The CDR3, as DNA: TGTGCCAGCTCGCAGGACAGGGGGCACTACGAGCAGTACTTC.

This clone was counted a few times. The chain is built from TRBV27 and TRBJ2-2, with D uncertain. Germline V gene data show CDR1 as MNHEY and CDR2 as SMNVEV (reference sequence). V lost 4 bases and J lost 6, with 15 bases in between. This CDR3 spans 15 amino acids. The DNA for the CDR3 is TGTGCCAGCAGTTGGGTATGGGGTGGTCCCGGGGAGCTGTTTTTT. Its translation: CASSWVWGGPGELFF.

The chain couples TRBV7-2 to TRBJ2-1, with 8 bases identical to TRBD2. The length of the CDR3 is 17 residues. Germline V gives CDR1 SGHTA, CDR2 FQGNSA. J lost 2 bases, V lost 1 base, and 7 bases had no gene match. The DNA for the CDR3 is TGTGCCAGCAGCTTAGACTCGGGAGGGTTTACCTACAATGAGCAGTTCTTC. It translates to CASSLDSGGFTYNEQFF. Combining the CDR3 with reference TRBV7-2 and TRBJ2-1 gives the whole variable domain GAGVSQSPSNKVTEKGKDVELRCDPISGHTALYWYRQSLGQGLEFLIYFQGNSAPDKSGLPSDRFSAERTGGSVSTLTIQRTQQEDSAVYLCASSLDSGGFTYNEQFFGPGTRLTVL.

This chain joins TRBV5-6 and TRBJ1-5; no reliable D call. V dropped 4 bases and J dropped 4 bases, with 6 bases sitting between them. Looked up from germline, CDR1 is SGHDT and CDR2 is YYEEEE. The CDR3 contains 12 residues. The CDR3 region is CASSIQNQPQHF. As DNA, the CDR3 is TGTGCCAGCAGCATACAAAATCAGCCCCAGCATTTT.

CDR3 in DNA: TGTGCCAGCAGCGTATCAGGCCAGGGGCCCGAGCAGTACTTC. Protein sequence: CASSVSGQGPEQYF. J is TRBJ2-7 and V is TRBV9; D is possibly TRBD1 (6 bases). This CDR3 region has 14 residues. CDR1 is SGDLS, CDR2 YYNGEE, per germline. V dropped 1 base and J dropped 6 bases, with 14 bases sitting between them. Variable domain in full (rest from reference TRBV9 and TRBJ2-7): DSGVTQTPKHLITATGQRVTLRCSPRSGDLSVYWYQQSLDQGLQFLIQYYNGEERAKGNILERFSAQQFPDLHSELNLSSLELGDSALYFCASSVSGQGPEQYFGPGTRLTVT.

The chain couples TRBV4-1 to TRBJ2-2, with D possibly matching TRBD2 (6 bases). Germline V gives CDR1 MGHRA, CDR2 YSYEKL. Trimming pared 1 base from V and 2 bases from J, leaving 11 bases between. The CDR3 is 16 residues long. This CDR3 reads CASSQGWGVNTGELFF. CDR3 sequence (DNA): TGCGCCAGCAGCCAAGGGTGGGGGGTAAACACCGGGGAGCTGTTTTTT.

This chain joins TRBV27 and TRBJ2-1, with D maybe TRBD2 (5 bases). Germline V gives CDR1 MNHEY, CDR2 SMNVEV (reference sequence). V gave up 4 bases and J gave up 9 bases, with 10 bases separating them. This CDR3 region has 12 residues. The DNA for the CDR3 is TGTGCCAGCAGTTCGCCTAGCCTTGAGCAGTTCTTC. This codes for CASSSPSLEQFF.

The gene calls are TRBV14 and TRBJ2-5; D is ambiguous. This CDR3 is built from 19 residues. Trimming shortened V by 1 base and J by 0 bases, and 21 bases separated the two germline ends. Germline V gene lookup returns CDR1 SGHDN and CDR2 FVKESK. The chain's CDR3 is CASSQVLGQKLYHQETQYF. As DNA, the CDR3 is TGTGCCAGCAGCCAAGTATTGGGCCAAAAATTGTATCACCAAGAGACCCAGTACTTC.

This rearrangement joins TRBV27 to TRBJ2-1; a weak D match, TRBD2 (5 bases). V was shortened by 2 bases and J by 10 bases, with 15 bases between the two germline ends. Germline values: CDR1 MNHEY, CDR2 SMNVEV (reference sequence). The CDR3 has 14 residues. The CDR3 nucleotides read TGTGCCAGCAGTTTAAGGAACGGGCCGGGAGAGCAGTTCTTC. Translating gives CASSLRNGPGEQFF.

V usage is TRBV4-3 and J usage is TRBJ2-1; D is possibly TRBD1 (5 bases). Germline-derived CDR1 and CDR2 are LGHNA and YSLEER. The V end was cut by 0 bases, the J end by 8 bases, with 11 bases between. This CDR3 contains 14 residues. CDR3: CASSQDATVHEQFF. The CDR3 DNA is TGCGCCAGCAGCCAAGACGCGACAGTTCATGAGCAGTTCTTC.

The chain recombines TRBV11-2 with TRBJ2-5, with 7 nucleotides matching TRBD2. J lost 1 base, V lost 0 bases, and 2 bases had no gene match. The CDR3 runs 15 residues. Germline V lookup: CDR1 SGHAT, CDR2 FQNNGV. CDR3 region: CASSLEREVQETQYF. The CDR3 nucleotides read TGTGCCAGCAGCTTAGAACGGGAGGTCCAAGAGACCCAGTACTTC.

Concerning this clone: The sample has other DNA sequences that encode this CDR3 too. The J gene is TRBJ2-7, the V gene TRBV7-9; D not resolved. The CDR3 is 11 amino acids. Germline V lookup: CDR1 SEHNR, CDR2 FQNEAQ (reference sequence). The V and J ends lost 1 base and 6 bases respectively, with 4 bases between them. For the CDR3, the DNA is TGTGCCAGCAGCTTAGGGCTCGAGCAGTACTTC. Amino acids: CASSLGLEQYF.

The CDR3 spells CASSARLAGNNEQFF. The CDR3 nucleotides read TGTGCCAGCAGCGCTCGACTAGCGGGGAACAATGAGCAGTTCTTC. This chain uses TRBV5-4 with TRBJ2-1, with 11 bases matching TRBD2. V shed 4 bases, J shed 5 bases, and the junction held 5 bases outside the gene matches. Germline V gives CDR1 SGHNT, CDR2 YYREEE (reference sequence). The CDR3 has 15 residues.

This clone appeared once. The chain is built from TRBV29-1 and TRBJ2-5; TRBD2 matches 8 bases. The V gene end was trimmed by 3 bases and the J gene end by 5 bases; junction bases not matched to a gene: 23. CDR1 SQVTM and CDR2 ANQGSEA come from the germline V gene. The CDR3 is 19 residues long. The CDR3: CSVDGLDRREREPVETQYF. In nucleotides, the CDR3 is TGCAGCGTTGATGGGTTAGACCGACGGGAGCGGGAGCCTGTTGAGACCCAGTACTTC.